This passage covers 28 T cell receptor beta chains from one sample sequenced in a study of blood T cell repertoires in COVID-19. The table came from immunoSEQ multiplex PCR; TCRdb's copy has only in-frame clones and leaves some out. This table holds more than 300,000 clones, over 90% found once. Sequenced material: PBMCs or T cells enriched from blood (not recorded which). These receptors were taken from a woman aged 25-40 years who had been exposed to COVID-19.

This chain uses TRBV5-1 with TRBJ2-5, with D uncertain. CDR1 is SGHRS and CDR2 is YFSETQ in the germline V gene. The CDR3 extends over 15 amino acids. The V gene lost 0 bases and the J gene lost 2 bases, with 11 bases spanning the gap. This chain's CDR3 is CASSLATTGQETQYF. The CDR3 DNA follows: TGCGCCAGCAGCTTGGCCACTACCGGACAAGAGACCCAGTACTTC.

Here the CDR3 DNA reads TGTGCCAGCAGCTTGATGGGGGGCTCCTACAATGAGCAGTTCTTC. Translating gives CASSLMGGSYNEQFF. This rearrangement joins TRBV5-4 to TRBJ2-1, with TRBD2 as a possible D gene (6 bases). Germline V gene data show CDR1 as SGHNT and CDR2 as YYREEE (reference sequence). V was trimmed by 1 base and J by 0 bases, leaving 8 bases between them. The CDR3 sequence is 15 residues long.

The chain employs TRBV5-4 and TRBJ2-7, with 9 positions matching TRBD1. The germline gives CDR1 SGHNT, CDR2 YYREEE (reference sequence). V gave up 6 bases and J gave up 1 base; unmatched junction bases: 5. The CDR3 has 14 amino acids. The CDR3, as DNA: TGTGCCAGCACCTCCGGGACAGGGTCCTACGAGCAGTACTTC. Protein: CASTSGTGSYEQYF. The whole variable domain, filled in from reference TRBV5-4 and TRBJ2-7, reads ETGVTQSPTHLIKTRGQQVTLRCSSQSGHNTVSWYQQALGQGPQFIFQYYREEENGRGNFPPRFSGLQFPNYSSELNVNALELDDSALYLCASTSGTGSYEQYFGPGTRLTVT.

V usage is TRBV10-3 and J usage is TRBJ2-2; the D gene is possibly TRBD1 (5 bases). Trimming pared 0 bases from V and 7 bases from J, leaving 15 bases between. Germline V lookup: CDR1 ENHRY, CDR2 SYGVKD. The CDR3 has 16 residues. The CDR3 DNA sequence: TGTGCCATCAGTGAGTCTTTCGTCAGGGTGGACGGGGAGCTGTTTTTT. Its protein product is CAISESFVRVDGELFF.

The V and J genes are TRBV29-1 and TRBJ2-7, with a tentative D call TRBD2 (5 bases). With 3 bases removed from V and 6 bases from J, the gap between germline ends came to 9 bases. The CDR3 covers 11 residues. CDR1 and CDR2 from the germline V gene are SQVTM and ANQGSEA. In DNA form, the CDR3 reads TGCAGCGTTGATACCAGCGGCGAGCAGTACTTC. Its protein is CSVDTSGEQYF.

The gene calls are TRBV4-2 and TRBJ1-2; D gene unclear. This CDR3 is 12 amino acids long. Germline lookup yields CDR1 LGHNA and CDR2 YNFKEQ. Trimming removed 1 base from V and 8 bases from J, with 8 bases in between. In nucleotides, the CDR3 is TGTGCCAGCAGCCAAGGCCCCGCGGGCTACACCTTC. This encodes CASSQGPAGYTF.

The CDR3 DNA reads TGCGCCAGCAGCCAAGTTAGTTTAATTTTGGGACACTCGAATTCACCCCTCCACTTT. The encoded protein is CASSQVSLILGHSNSPLHF. V usage is TRBV4-1 and J usage is TRBJ1-6, with D possibly TRBD1 on 6 matching bases. The CDR3 covers 19 residues. CDR1 and CDR2 from the germline V gene are MGHRA and YSYEKL. V lost 1 base and J 7 bases, leaving 23 bases between the germline ends.

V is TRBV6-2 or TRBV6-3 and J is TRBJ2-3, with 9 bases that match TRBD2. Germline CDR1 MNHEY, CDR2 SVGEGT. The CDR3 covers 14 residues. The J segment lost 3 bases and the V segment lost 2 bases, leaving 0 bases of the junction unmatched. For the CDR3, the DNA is TGTGCCAGCAGTTACGCGGGGGGGACAGATACGCAGTATTTT. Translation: CASSYAGGTDTQYF.

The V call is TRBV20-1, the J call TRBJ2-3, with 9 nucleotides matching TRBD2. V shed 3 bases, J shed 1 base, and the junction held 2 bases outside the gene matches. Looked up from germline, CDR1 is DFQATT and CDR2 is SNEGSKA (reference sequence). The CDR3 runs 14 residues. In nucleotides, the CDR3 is TGCAGTGCTAGTAGCGGGGGCCGCACAGATACGCAGTATTTT. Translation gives CSASSGGRTDTQYF.

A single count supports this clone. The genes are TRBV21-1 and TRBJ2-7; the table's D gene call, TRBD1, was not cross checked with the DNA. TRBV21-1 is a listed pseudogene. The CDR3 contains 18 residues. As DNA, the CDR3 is TGTGCCAGCAGCAAAGGGCCTGGACAGGGAGCCTGGGAGATGGAGCAGTACTTC. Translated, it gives CASSKGPGQGAWEMEQYF.

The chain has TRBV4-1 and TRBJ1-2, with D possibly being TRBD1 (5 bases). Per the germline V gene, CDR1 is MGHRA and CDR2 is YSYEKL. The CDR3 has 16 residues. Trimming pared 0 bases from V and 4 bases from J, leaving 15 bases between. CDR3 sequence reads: CASSQEVRVGLYGYTF. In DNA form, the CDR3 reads TGCGCCAGCAGCCAAGAGGTCAGGGTGGGACTCTATGGCTACACCTTC.

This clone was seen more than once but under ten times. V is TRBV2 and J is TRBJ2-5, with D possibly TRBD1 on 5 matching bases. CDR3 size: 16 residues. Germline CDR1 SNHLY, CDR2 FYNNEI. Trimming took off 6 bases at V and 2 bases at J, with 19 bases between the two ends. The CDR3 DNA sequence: TGTGCCAGCAGGTCCGGTAGGGGTCCCTTTCAAGAGACCCAGTACTTC. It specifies CASRSGRGPFQETQYF.

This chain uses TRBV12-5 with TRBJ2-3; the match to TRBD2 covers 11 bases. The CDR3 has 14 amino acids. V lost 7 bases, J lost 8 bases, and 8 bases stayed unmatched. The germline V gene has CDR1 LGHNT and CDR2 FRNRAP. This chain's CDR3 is CASALGLAVGTQYF. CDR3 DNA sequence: TGTGCTAGTGCCCTGGGACTAGCGGTAGGTACGCAGTATTTT.

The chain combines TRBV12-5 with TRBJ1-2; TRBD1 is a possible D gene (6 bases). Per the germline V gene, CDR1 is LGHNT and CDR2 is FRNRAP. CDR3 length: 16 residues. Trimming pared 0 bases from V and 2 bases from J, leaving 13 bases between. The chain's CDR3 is CASGLVLSQGNYGYTF. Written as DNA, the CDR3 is TGTGCTAGTGGTTTGGTACTTTCCCAGGGGAACTATGGCTACACCTTC.

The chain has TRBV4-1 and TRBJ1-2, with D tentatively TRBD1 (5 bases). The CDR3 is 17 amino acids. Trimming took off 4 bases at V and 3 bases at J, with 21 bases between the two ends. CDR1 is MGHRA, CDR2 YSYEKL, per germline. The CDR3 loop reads CASSPRIGAGWDYGYTF. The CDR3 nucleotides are TGCGCCAGCAGCCCGAGAATTGGGGCAGGGTGGGACTATGGCTACACCTTC.

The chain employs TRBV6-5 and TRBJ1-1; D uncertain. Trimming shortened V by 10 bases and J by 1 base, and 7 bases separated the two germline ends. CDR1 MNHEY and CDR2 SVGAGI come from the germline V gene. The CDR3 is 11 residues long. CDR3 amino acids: CAIRGNTEAFF. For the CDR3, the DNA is TGTGCCATCCGGGGGAACACTGAAGCTTTCTTT.

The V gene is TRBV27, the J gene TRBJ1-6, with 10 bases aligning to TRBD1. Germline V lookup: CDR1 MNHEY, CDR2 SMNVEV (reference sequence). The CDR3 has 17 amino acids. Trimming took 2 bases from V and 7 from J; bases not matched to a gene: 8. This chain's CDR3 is CASSLPGQGKGNSPLHF. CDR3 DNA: TGTGCCAGCAGTTTACCGGGACAGGGGAAAGGGAATTCACCCCTCCACTTT.

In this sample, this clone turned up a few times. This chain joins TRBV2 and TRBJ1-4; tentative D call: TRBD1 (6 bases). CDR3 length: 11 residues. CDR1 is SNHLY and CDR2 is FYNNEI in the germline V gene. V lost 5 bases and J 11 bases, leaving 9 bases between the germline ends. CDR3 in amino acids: CASSYRVKLFF. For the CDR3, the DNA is TGTGCCAGCAGTTACAGGGTGAAACTGTTTTTT.

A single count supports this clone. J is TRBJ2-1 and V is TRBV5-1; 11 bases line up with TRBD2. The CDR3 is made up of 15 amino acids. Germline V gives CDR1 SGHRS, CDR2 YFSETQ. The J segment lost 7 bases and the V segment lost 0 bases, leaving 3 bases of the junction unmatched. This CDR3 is CASSLELAGENEQFF. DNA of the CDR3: TGCGCCAGCAGCTTGGAACTAGCGGGGGAAAATGAGCAGTTCTTC.

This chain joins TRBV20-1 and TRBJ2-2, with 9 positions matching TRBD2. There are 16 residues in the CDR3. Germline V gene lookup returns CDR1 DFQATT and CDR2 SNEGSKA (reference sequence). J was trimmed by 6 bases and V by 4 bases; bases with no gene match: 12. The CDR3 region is CSAIDAAGGRPGELFF. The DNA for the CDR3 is TGCAGTGCTATTGACGCGGCGGGGGGGCGTCCCGGGGAGCTGTTTTTT.

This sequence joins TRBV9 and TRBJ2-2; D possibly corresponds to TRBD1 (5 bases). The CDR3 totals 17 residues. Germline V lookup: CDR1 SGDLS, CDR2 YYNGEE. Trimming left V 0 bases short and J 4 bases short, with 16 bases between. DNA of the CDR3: TGTGCCAGCAGCGTAGAAGGCAGGGTGTTTGGCACCGGGGAGCTGTTTTTT. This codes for CASSVEGRVFGTGELFF.

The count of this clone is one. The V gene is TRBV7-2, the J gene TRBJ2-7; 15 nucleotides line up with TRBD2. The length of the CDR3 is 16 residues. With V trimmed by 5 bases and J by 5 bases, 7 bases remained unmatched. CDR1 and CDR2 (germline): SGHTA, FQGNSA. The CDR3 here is CASSLGLAGGPHEQYF. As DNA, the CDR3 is TGTGCCAGCAGCCTCGGACTAGCGGGGGGGCCCCACGAGCAGTACTTC.

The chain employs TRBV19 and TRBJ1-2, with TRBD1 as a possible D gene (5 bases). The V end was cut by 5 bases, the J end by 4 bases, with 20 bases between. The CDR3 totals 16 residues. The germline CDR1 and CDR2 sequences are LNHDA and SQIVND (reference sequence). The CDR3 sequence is CASSSRKGRAGYGYTF. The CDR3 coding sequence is TGTGCCAGTAGTTCTCGCAAGGGCAGGGCTGGCTATGGCTACACCTTC.

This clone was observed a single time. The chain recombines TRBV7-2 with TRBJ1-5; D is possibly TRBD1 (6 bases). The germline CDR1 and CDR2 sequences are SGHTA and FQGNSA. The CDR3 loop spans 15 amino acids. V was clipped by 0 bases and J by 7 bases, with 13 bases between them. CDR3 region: CASSLATGQMQPQHF. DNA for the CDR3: TGTGCCAGCAGCTTAGCAACCGGACAGATGCAGCCCCAGCATTTT.

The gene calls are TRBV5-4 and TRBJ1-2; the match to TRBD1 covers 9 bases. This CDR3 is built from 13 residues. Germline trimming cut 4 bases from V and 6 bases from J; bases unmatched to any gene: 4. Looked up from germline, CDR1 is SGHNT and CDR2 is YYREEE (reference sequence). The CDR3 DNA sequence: TGTGCCAGCAGCATATGGACAGGGGATGGCTACACCTTC. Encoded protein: CASSIWTGDGYTF.

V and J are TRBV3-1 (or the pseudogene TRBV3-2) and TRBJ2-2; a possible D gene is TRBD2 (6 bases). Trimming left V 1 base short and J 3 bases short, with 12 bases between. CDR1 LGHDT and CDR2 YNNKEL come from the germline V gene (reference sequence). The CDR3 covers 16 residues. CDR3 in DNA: TGTGCCAGCAGCCAAGTCGTGGCGGGGTACACCGGGGAGCTGTTTTTT. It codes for CASSQVVAGYTGELFF.

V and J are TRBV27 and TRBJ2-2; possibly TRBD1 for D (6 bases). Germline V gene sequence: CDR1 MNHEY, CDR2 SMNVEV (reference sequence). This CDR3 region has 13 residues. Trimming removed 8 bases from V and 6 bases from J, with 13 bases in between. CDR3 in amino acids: CASGWGRAGELFF. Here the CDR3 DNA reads TGTGCCAGCGGATGGGGGCGTGCCGGGGAGCTGTTTTTT.

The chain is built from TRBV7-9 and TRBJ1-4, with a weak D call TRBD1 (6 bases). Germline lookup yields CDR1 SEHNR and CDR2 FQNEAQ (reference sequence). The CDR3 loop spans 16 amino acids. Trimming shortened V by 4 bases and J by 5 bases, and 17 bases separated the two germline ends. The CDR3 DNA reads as TGTGCCAGCAGCTCCCCAAACAGGGCGACGAATGAAAAACTGTTTTTT. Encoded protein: CASSSPNRATNEKLFF.